This T cell receptor (beta chain) was identified in a study of blood T cell repertoires in COVID-19. At the level of the study: Acute-phase and convalescent COVID-19 samples originated in the United States, Italy and Spain.

In germline, CDR1 is SGHAT, CDR2 FQNNGV. The CDR3 has 15 residues. V lost 0 bases, J lost 9 bases, and 15 bases lay in between. Authors' data handling: The assay estimated nucleated cells by amplifying reference gene primers. TCRdb's copy holds only in-frame clones and misses some; the assay was immunoSEQ multiplex PCR. That table supplies the V and J calls and clone size; D and trimming were determined from the DNA. This table has approximately 300,000 clones, 85% appearing once. Recruitment covered under 25 US areas and drew participants whose ages spanned roughly 18 to 89 years. Contact with a PCR-confirmed or clinician-diagnosed COVID-19 case occurred within 2 weeks of entry.

Sequenced input: PBMCs or T cells enriched from blood (not recorded which). The chain combines TRBV11-2 with TRBJ1-5; D unclear. This TCR was recovered from a woman in her thirties who had been exposed to COVID-19. CDR3 bases: TGTGCCAGCAGCTTAGAAAGAGGGCTTTCTCGGCCCCAGCATTTT. Protein sequence: CASSLERGLSRPQHF. Complete variable domain (other parts from reference TRBV11-2 and TRBJ1-5): EAGVAQSPRYKIIEKRQSVAFWCNPISGHATLYWYQQILGQGPKLLIQFQNNGVVDDSQLPKDRFSAERLKGVDSTLKIQPAKLEDSAVYLCASSLERGLSRPQHFGDGTRLSIL.